The 2 T cell receptor beta chains in this list originate from one sample, sequenced in a study of CD8 T cells in ankylosing spondylitis (dated by TCRdb to 2016 to 2017). The investigation overall reported the following: A TCR beta motif made up of eight highly homologous amino acid variants appeared to be characteristic of blood from ankylosing spondylitis patients.

Library preparation employed 5' RACE. The sequencer listed for this sample is Illumina HiSeq 2500. In TCRdb, the public reads were trimmed at Q25 with fastp and aligned with MiXCR, with productive beta chains retained. Every distinct CDR3 protein forms one entry, paired with its most common genes and DNA. The sample data list about 390,000 distinct CDR3 sequences, and 20% to 25% of these were observed just once. In total, the top ten clones hold about a sixth of the sample. These receptors lack a known antigen. The sequencing sample was made of blood, either unsorted or a sorted T cell fraction (not recorded which). The receptors were sampled from a male donor with ankylosing spondylitis.

The rearrangement links TRBV6-4 to TRBJ2-1; D may be TRBD1 or TRBD2 (6 bases each). V was trimmed by 5 bases and J by 9 bases, leaving 23 bases between them. The CDR3 length is 16 residues. In germline, CDR1 is MRHNA, CDR2 SNTAGT. In nucleotides, the CDR3 is TGTGCCAGCAGTATCTCCGGCGCGGGGAAGGGGGGTGAGCAGTTCTTC. The encoded protein is CASSISGAGKGGEQFF.

The chain links TRBV2 to TRBJ2-3; no definite D call. The CDR3 totals 12 residues. The V gene lost 4 bases and the J gene lost 3 bases, with 5 bases spanning the gap. Per germline, CDR1 SNHLY and CDR2 FYNNEI. The CDR3 loop is CASSVFTDTQYF. The CDR3 DNA reads as TGTGCCAGCAGTGTATTTACAGATACGCAGTATTTT. Full variable domain (missing parts from reference TRBV2 and TRBJ2-3): EPEVTQTPSHQVTQMGQEVILRCVPISNHLYFYWYRQILGQKVEFLVSFYNNEISEKSEIFDDQFSVERPDGSNFTLKIRSTKLEDSAMYFCASSVFTDTQYFGPGTRLTVL.